The rows below give T cell receptor beta chains drawn from one sample of a study of neurological immune-mediated disorders. One entry per CDR3 protein results from TCRdb running MiXCR on the 5' RACE reads. This table holds tens of thousands of distinct CDR3 sequences, 2% to 2.5% found once. Sequenced: PBMCs. These TCRs come from a woman aged 45-59 years with multiple sclerosis. CDR3s include the opening cysteine and the closing phenylalanine or tryptophan. The D gene is left open where the match is weak. Clone size, where shown, is once, few, many, or a class for clones that have expanded.

J	D	size	V	CDR3	DNA
TRBJ2-3	-	few	TRBV4-1	CASSHGVATDTQYF	TGCGCCAGCAGCCACGGGGTGGCGACAGATACGCAGTATTTT
TRBJ2-7	-	many	TRBV7-2	CASTQVPPYEQYF	TGTGCCAGCACCCAGGTACCGCCCTACGAGCAGTACTTC
TRBJ1-1	-	medium-sized	TRBV4-1	CASSLRQLSTEAFF	TGCGCCAGCAGCTTGAGACAGCTGAGCACTGAAGCTTTCTTT
TRBJ1-1	-	many	TRBV7-9	CASSLVSGRSTEAFF	TGTGCCAGCAGCTTAGTATCAGGGAGGAGCACTGAAGCTTTCTTT
TRBJ2-5	TRBD2	many	TRBV5-1	CASSPTSGGTQETQYF	TGCGCCAGCAGCCCTACTAGCGGGGGGACTCAAGAGACCCAGTACTTC
TRBJ2-7	-	many	TRBV27	CASSLIRGSPYEQYF	TGTGCCAGCAGTTTAATCCGGGGTTCGCCCTACGAGCAGTACTTC
TRBJ2-5	TRBD2	many	TRBV20-1	CSARFSSGGQETQYF	TGCAGTGCTAGGTTCTCTAGCGGGGGGCAAGAGACCCAGTACTTC
TRBJ2-1	-	many	TRBV20-1	CSAGTYNEQFF	TGCAGTGCTGGGACCTACAATGAGCAGTTCTTC
TRBJ2-1	TRBD2	many	TRBV7-2	CASSAGTSNEQFF	TGTGCCAGCAGCGCTGGGACTAGCAATGAGCAGTTCTTC
TRBJ2-3	-	many	TRBV7-2	CASTSTPDDTQYF	TGTGCCAGCACCTCGACCCCTGACGATACGCAGTATTTT
TRBJ2-7	TRBD1	many	TRBV20-1	CSARDGRQGARYEQYF	TGCAGTGCTAGAGATGGGAGACAGGGGGCACGGTACGAGCAGTACTTC
TRBJ2-1	-	many	TRBV29-1	CSVDGGTYNEQFF	TGCAGCGTTGATGGAGGAACCTACAATGAGCAGTTCTTC
TRBJ2-1	-	medium-sized	TRBV4-3	CASSQEWVRNEQFF	TGCGCCAGCAGCCAAGAGTGGGTCAGAAATGAGCAGTTCTTC
TRBJ2-7	-	many	TRBV5-5	CASSSGTPPYEQYF	TGTGCCAGCAGCTCCGGGACTCCCCCATACGAGCAGTACTTC
TRBJ2-4	TRBD1	many	TRBV5-1	CASSTNGQGVPKNIQYF	TGCGCCAGCAGCACCAATGGACAGGGGGTTCCCAAAAACATTCAGTACTTC
TRBJ1-3	-	many	TRBV11-2	CASSGLQGLAGNTIYF	TGTGCCAGCAGCGGACTACAGGGATTGGCAGGAAACACCATATATTTT
TRBJ2-1	TRBD2	many	TRBV27	CASRGGNEQFF	TGTGCCAGCAGGGGAGGGAATGAGCAGTTCTTC
TRBJ1-2	TRBD1	many	TRBV25-1	CASSRSGTGYGYTF	TGTGCCAGCAGTCGATCCGGGACAGGGTACGGCTACACCTTC
TRBJ1-6	-	many	TRBV20-1	CSATRLGGNSPLHF	TGCAGTGCTACGAGGCTTGGCGGAAATTCACCCCTCCACTTT
TRBJ1-2	-	-	TRBV29-1	CSVVWPRRNYGYTF	TGCAGCGTTGTCTGGCCGCGGCGAAACTATGGCTACACCTTC
TRBJ1-1	-	many	TRBV7-2	CASREQVEAFF	TGTGCCAGCAGGGAACAGGTGGAAGCTTTCTTT
TRBJ2-3	-	many	TRBV5-1	CASSLAASAALTDTQYF	TGCGCCAGCAGCTTGGCAGCTAGCGCGGCCCTCACAGATACGCAGTATTTT
TRBJ1-1	-	-	TRBV27	CASSLTGGITEAFF	TGTGCCAGCAGTTTAACTGGTGGGATCACTGAAGCTTTCTTT
TRBJ1-1	-	many	TRBV29-1	CSVYGIPAFF	TGCAGCGTCTACGGGATCCCAGCTTTCTTT
TRBJ2-3	-	many	TRBV12-3/TRBV12-4	CASSLRRRLVTDTQYF	TGTGCCAGCAGTTTACGTCGGAGACTAGTCACAGATACGCAGTATTTT
TRBJ2-2	TRBD2	many	TRBV7-2	CASSLRGLAGATGELFF	TGTGCCAGCAGCTTGAGGGGACTAGCGGGGGCCACCGGGGAGCTGTTTTTT
TRBJ2-1	-	medium-sized	TRBV20-1	CSAQTDSHNEQFF	TGCAGTGCCCAAACGGACAGCCACAATGAGCAGTTCTTC
TRBJ2-7	-	many	TRBV29-1	CSVGRNRGSSYEQYF	TGCAGCGTTGGGCGGAATAGGGGTAGCTCCTACGAGCAGTACTTC
TRBJ1-4	TRBD1	-	TRBV18	CVSSHGTDEKLFF	TGTGTCAGCTCACACGGGACAGATGAAAAACTGTTTTTT
TRBJ2-1	TRBD2	many	TRBV5-6	CASSPTGGSRDEQFF	TGTGCCAGCAGCCCGACTGGCGGGAGCAGGGATGAGCAGTTCTTC